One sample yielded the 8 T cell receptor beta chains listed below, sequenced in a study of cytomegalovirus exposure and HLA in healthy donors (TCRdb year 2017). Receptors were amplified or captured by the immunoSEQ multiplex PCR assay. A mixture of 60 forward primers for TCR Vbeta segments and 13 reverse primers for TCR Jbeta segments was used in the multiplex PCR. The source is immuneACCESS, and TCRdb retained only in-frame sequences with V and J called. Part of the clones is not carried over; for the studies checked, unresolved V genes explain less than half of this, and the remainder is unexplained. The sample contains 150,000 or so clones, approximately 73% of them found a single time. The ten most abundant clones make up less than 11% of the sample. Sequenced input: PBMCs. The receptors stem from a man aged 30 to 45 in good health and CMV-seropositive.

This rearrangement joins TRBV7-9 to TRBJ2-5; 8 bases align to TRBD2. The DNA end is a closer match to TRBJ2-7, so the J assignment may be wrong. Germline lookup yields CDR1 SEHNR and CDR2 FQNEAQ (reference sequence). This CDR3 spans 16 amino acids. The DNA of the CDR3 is TGTGCCAGCAGCTTGGGGCTTAGCGGGACGGACTACGAGCAGTACTTC. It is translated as CASSLGLSGTDYEQYF.

CDR3 residues: CASSQDRVKTGELFF. The CDR3 DNA reads as TGTGCCAGCAGTCAAGACAGGGTAAAGACCGGGGAGCTGTTTTTT. The V gene is TRBV7-9, the J gene TRBJ2-2; 7 positions agree with TRBD1. The CDR3 extends over 15 amino acids. Germline assignment: CDR1 SEHNR and CDR2 FQNEAQ (reference sequence). V lost 6 bases, J lost 5 bases, and 9 bases stayed unmatched.

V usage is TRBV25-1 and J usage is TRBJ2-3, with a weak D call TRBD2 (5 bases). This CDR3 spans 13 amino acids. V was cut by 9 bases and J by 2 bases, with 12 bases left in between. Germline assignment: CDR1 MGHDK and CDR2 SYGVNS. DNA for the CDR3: TGTGCCAGGAGGAGGAACATCACAGATACGCAGTATTTT. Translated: CARRRNITDTQYF.

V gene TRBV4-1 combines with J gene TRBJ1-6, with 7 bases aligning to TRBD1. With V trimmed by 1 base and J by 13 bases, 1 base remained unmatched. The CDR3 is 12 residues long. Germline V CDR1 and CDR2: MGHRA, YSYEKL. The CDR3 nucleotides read TGCGCCAGCAGCCAAGCAGGGGGTCCCCTCCACTTT. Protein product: CASSQAGGPLHF.

DNA for the CDR3: TGTGCCAGCGCAGGGGCGGGAGGTTACAATGAGCAGTTCTTC. Translating gives CASAGAGGYNEQFF. The chain employs TRBV5-4 and TRBJ2-1, with TRBD2 matching over 8 bases. The V and J ends lost 7 bases and 4 bases, in that order; junction bases with no gene match: 7. The CDR3 is 14 amino acids. Germline values: CDR1 SGHNT, CDR2 YYREEE (reference sequence).

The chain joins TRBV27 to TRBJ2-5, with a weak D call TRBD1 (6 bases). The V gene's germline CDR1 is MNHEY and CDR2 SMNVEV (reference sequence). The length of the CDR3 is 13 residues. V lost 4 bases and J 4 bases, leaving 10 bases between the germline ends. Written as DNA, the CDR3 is TGTGCCAGCAGTTCAACAGGGAGAGAGACCCAGTACTTC. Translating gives CASSSTGRETQYF.

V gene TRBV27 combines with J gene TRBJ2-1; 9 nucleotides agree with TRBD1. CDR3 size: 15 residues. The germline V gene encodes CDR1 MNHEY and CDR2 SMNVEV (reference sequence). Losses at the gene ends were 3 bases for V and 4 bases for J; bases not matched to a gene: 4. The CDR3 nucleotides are TGTGCCAGCAGTTTCCGGGACAGGGAGTACAATGAGCAGTTCTTC. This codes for CASSFRDREYNEQFF.

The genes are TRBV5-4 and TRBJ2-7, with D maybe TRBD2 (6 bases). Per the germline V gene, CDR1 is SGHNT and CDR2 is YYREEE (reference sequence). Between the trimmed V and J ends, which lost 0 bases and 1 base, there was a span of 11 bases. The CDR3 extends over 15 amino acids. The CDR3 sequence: CASSLGGGASYEQYF. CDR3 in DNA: TGTGCCAGCAGCTTGGGAGGCGGGGCTTCCTACGAGCAGTACTTC.